One and the same sample provided the 3 T cell receptor beta chains below, sequenced in a study of T cell responses to AZD1222 COVID-19 vaccine. The data were produced by immunoSEQ multiplex PCR, yet TCRdb's version contains in-frame clones alone and is incomplete. The repertoire has about 30,000 clones, around nine tenths of them found once; the top ten carry roughly 7%. Sequencing used peripheral blood, obtained on day 0 of AZD1222 vaccination. Source of these receptors: an adult in good health.

The CDR3 sequence: CASSLEGTANQPQHF. The CDR3, as DNA: TGTGCCAGCAGCTTAGAAGGGACAGCGAATCAGCCCCAGCATTTT. J is TRBJ1-5 and V is TRBV11-2; 7 bases agree with TRBD1. Germline V gene sequence: CDR1 SGHAT, CDR2 FQNNGV. The CDR3 loop spans 15 amino acids. V trimming: 0 bases; J trimming: 4 bases; junction bases outside the gene matches: 3.

The chain employs TRBV23-1 and TRBJ2-3; possible D gene TRBD2, 6 bases. TRBV23-1 carries the ORF label, with uncertain function. The CDR3 has 15 residues. Trimming took 4 bases from V and 5 from J, leaving 16 bases between them. In DNA, the CDR3 is TGCGCCAGCAGTCTGCAGCGGGCTGAAGGAGATACGCAGTATTTT. Translated: CASSLQRAEGDTQYF.

This clone was seen just once. The chain joins TRBV6-5 to TRBJ2-3; D ambiguous. The CDR3 has 14 residues. Germline CDR1 is MNHEY and CDR2 is SVGAGI. V gave up 8 bases and J gave up 2 bases, with 14 bases separating them. CDR3 sequence: CASGVGLDTDTQYF. The CDR3 nucleotides read TGTGCCAGCGGGGTAGGGCTAGACACAGATACGCAGTATTTT.